This is a list of T cell receptor beta chains from one sample in a study of post-analysis software for immune sequencing data. One entry per CDR3 protein, called by TCRdb with MiXCR from the PCR reads. The table has about 430,000 distinct CDR3 sequences, roughly 40% seen once. Sequencing used blood. The receptors derive from a girl aged 2 to 9 with multiple sclerosis. Each CDR3 is given without its conserved first and last residue.

j_call,v_call,cdr3_aa
TRBJ1-5,TRBV25-1,ASREQGSNQPQH
TRBJ1-1,TRBV7-9,ASSPPTAMNTEAF
TRBJ1-1,TRBV7-3,ASSLIGGTANTEAF
TRBJ1-2,TRBV29-1,SVEESSGGYYGYT
TRBJ2-7,TRBV6-5,ASSYSGTASSYEQY
TRBJ2-7,TRBV12-3/TRBV12-4,ASSLAIQEAQY
TRBJ1-4,TRBV29-1,SVEDYREGEKLF
TRBJ2-5,TRBV5-1,ASSTGLAGGETQY
TRBJ2-1,TRBV20-1,SAEGDSKFSYNEQF
TRBJ1-1,TRBV7-3,ASSADRKNTEAF
TRBJ1-1,TRBV3-1,ASSHGFEAF
TRBJ2-1,TRBV15,ATSRDGGRPYNEQF
TRBJ2-5,TRBV6-6,ASSYSRGVQETQY
TRBJ2-1,TRBV5-5,ASSLTGGASYNEQF
TRBJ2-5,TRBV29-1,SVTSGSQETQY
TRBJ1-1,TRBV20-1,SASWTRNTEAF
TRBJ2-4,TRBV18,ASSPRLPVHENIQY
TRBJ2-3,TRBV28,ASSLCWPSGCTDTQY
TRBJ2-5,TRBV12-3/TRBV12-4,ASSHLAGGPETQY
TRBJ2-3,TRBV7-2,ASRQPGLPTDTQY
TRBJ2-1,TRBV7-9,ASSLGGILAGGPIEEF
TRBJ2-5,TRBV29-1,SVATRGKETQY
TRBJ2-5,TRBV7-2,ASSFFGTAETQY
TRBJ2-1,TRBV6-1,ASSVRRSDEQF
TRBJ1-2,TRBV10-3,AISGGANYGYT
TRBJ2-2,TRBV20-1,SARKPGPTGELF
TRBJ2-3,TRBV5-5,ASSRAGVNPTDTQY
TRBJ1-2,TRBV27,ASSVTVDPNYGYT
TRBJ2-5,TRBV20-1,SAHPLAGEETQY
TRBJ1-1,TRBV20-1,SAGTEAF
TRBJ1-2,TRBV29-1,SVEETTGSLYGYT